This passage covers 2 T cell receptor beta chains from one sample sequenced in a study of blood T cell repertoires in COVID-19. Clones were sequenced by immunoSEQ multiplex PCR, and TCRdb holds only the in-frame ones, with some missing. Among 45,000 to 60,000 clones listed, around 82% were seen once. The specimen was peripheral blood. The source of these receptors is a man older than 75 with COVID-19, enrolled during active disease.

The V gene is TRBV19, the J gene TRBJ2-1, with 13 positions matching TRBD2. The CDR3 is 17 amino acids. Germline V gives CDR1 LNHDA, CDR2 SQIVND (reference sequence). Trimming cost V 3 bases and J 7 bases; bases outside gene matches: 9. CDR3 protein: CASSMEPTSGRLNEQFF. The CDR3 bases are TGTGCCAGTAGTATGGAGCCGACTAGCGGGAGGTTAAATGAGCAGTTCTTC.

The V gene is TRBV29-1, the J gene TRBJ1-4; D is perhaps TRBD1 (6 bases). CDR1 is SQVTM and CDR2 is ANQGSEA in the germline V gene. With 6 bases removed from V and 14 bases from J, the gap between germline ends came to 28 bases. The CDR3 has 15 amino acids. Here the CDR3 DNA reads TGCAGCGTCCGAAGCCCGGACGGTCTCGTTGGGGGCCTGTTTTTT. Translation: CSVRSPDGLVGGLFF.